This T cell receptor (beta chain) was obtained from a study of T cells in localized non-small cell lung cancer. The repertoire was sequenced with immunoSEQ multiplex PCR; TCRdb's copy has only in-frame clones and lacks some. The sample has tens of thousands of clones, roughly 92% seen once. Study conclusions and caveats: Detection in adjacent lung was observed for a median approximately 52 of the top 100 tumor clones. The greatest T cell clonality was found in uninvolved adjacent lung (higher than in tumor). Tumor samples were not multi-region, leaving intratumor heterogeneity unexcluded. Higher T cell density in the blood was associated with longer overall survival, whereas higher adjacent-lung clonality associated with shorter survival.

A remark on this clone: Its antigen is still unknown.

The sequence was obtained from a female donor over 55 with stage I lung adenocarcinoma. The sequencing here drew on peripheral blood, taken before any cancer treatment.

CDR3 DNA sequence: TGTGCCAGTAGTATAGAAGGGCCAGGGGGCCGACAGCCCCAGCATTTT. Translated: CASSIEGPGGRQPQHF. The chain recombines TRBV19 with TRBJ1-5; 8 bases match TRBD1. This CDR3 is 16 amino acids long. J was trimmed by 7 bases and V by 0 bases; bases with no gene match: 8. CDR1 LNHDA and CDR2 SQIVND come from the germline V gene (reference sequence).